This T cell receptor beta chain appears in the sequencing data of a study of blood T cells in healthy people across ages. Overall study results and limits: Diversity of TCR beta correlated strongly with naive T cell percentage. One million T cells yielded diversity estimates that were considered underestimates.

Next came a second PCR, run for about 6 to 11 cycles, which used a sample-barcoded 5' primer along with a J-beta primer mix. TCRdb ran MiXCR on the 5' RACE reads and lists one entry per CDR3 protein. This sample yields approximately 800,000 distinct CDR3 sequences, of which 60% to 80% are seen a single time; around a quarter belongs to the top ten. This clonotype was seen more than once but under ten times. Its target is not known. The CDR3 is made up of 15 amino acids. Trimming took 2 bases from V and 3 from J; bases not matched to a gene: 6. In germline, CDR1 is WSHSY, CDR2 SAAADI. This clonotype was sampled from a man aged 25 to 40 in good health. The chain joins TRBV10-2 to TRBJ2-7, with TRBD2 identical over 8 bases. Sequenced sample: blood. The CDR3: CASSEGLALGYEQYF. CDR3 in DNA: TGCGCCAGCAGTGAGGGACTAGCACTCGGCTACGAGCAGTACTTC.